The rows below give T cell receptor beta chains drawn from one sample of a study of T cell repertoires in aging, cancer and after chemotherapy. TCRdb ran MiXCR on the multiplex PCR reads and lists one entry per CDR3 protein. The sample includes 4,500 to 5,000 distinct CDR3 sequences, 26% of them seen just once. The sample comprised blood. The receptors come from a human donor with a blood cancer. CDR3s include the opening cysteine and the closing phenylalanine or tryptophan. The D gene is left open where the match is weak. Clone size appears in some rows only: once, few, many, or a class for an expanded clone.

j_call v_call d_call clone_size cdr3_aa cdr3_nt
TRBJ1-1 TRBV6-4 - - CASSERENTEAFF TGTGCCAGCAGTGAAAGGGAGAACACTGAAGCTTTCTTT
TRBJ2-3 TRBV7-2 TRBD2 once CASSRTGTSVIVQYF TGTGCCAGCAGTAGAACCGGGACTAGCGTAATAGTGCAGTATTTT
TRBJ1-2 TRBV6-5 TRBD1 few CASRTGSSGYTF TGTGCCAGCAGGACAGGGTCTTCGGGCTACACCTTC
TRBJ1-6 TRBV5-5 - - CASSPDAESYNSPLHF TGTGCCAGCAGCCCCGACGCGGAATCCTATAATTCACCCCTCCACTTT
TRBJ2-5 TRBV7-2 TRBD1 - CASSWDRGVETQYF TGTGCCAGCAGCTGGGACAGGGGGGTGGAGACCCAGTACTTC
TRBJ2-1 TRBV12-3/TRBV12-4 TRBD2 - CASIYPGGRAGGQFF TGTGCCAGCATATACCCAGGCGGGAGGGCCGGAGGGCAGTTCTTC
TRBJ2-3 TRBV29-1 TRBD2 medium-sized CSVEQGLAGGPGTDTQYF TGCAGCGTTGAACAGGGACTAGCGGGAGGGCCGGGCACAGATACGCAGTATTTT
TRBJ2-1 TRBV6-4 TRBD2 medium-sized CASSPSELAGYNEQFF TGTGCCAGCAGTCCCTCGGAGCTAGCGGGTTACAATGAGCAGTTCTTC
TRBJ2-1 TRBV18 TRBD1 - CASSSDRGRAGYEQFF TGTGCCAGCTCGTCGGACAGGGGGCGAGCTGGCTATGAGCAGTTCTTC
TRBJ2-5 TRBV4-2 - - CASSRQDTQYF TGTGCCAGCAGCCGACAAGACACCCAGTACTTT
TRBJ1-2 TRBV18 - - CASSLRIQGSNYGYTF TGTGCCAGCTCATTACGAATACAGGGTTCTAACTATGGCTACACCTTC
TRBJ1-6 TRBV12-3/TRBV12-4 TRBD1 medium-sized CASSPGTADNSPLHF TGTGCCAGCAGTCCCGGGACAGCGGATAATTCACCCCTCCACTTT
TRBJ1-2 TRBV12-3/TRBV12-4 - - CASSFQSYGYTF TGTGCCAGCAGTTTTCAGAGCTATGGCTACACCTTC
TRBJ2-2 TRBV5-1 - - CASSPMGPNTGELFF TGCGCCAGCAGCCCAATGGGCCCGAACACCGGGGAGCTGTTTTTT
TRBJ1-6 TRBV19 - - CASNYEGGSPLHF TGTGCCAGTAACTATGAGGGGGGTTCACCCCTCCACTTT
TRBJ2-5 TRBV5-4 - - CASSPNRGRETQYF TGTGCCAGCAGCCCAAACCGGGGCCGGGAGACCCAGTACTTC